This T cell receptor beta chain was observed in a study of T-cell reconstitution after alpha-beta-depleted transplantation in children. Many counts were recorded for this clonotype. Trimming removed 7 bases at V and 2 bases at J, with 30 bases between. CDR3 length equals 20 residues. During its preparation, the TCRbeta library received unique molecular identifiers. TCRdb called the PCR reads again in MiXCR, with one record for every CDR3 protein. The data contain around 270,000 distinct CDR3 sequences, roughly 9.1% of them singletons. This TCR was sampled from a boy in the first two years of life with acute myeloid leukemia, due to receive a stem cell transplant. Sequences were derived from PBMCs, sampled before TCRalphabeta/CD19-depleted stem cell transplant. This chain uses TRBV12-3 or TRBV12-4 with TRBJ1-3; no reliable D call. CDR3 residues: CASKDRTAIRGPGAGNTIYF. The CDR3 coding sequence is TGTGCCAGCAAGGACCGAACAGCCATCAGAGGTCCAGGAGCTGGAAACACCATATATTTT.